The T cell receptor (beta chain) under discussion was sequenced for a study of siplizumab effects on memory and regulatory T cells. Using immunoSEQ multiplex PCR, the repertoire was profiled, and TCRdb retains in-frame clones only, with some absent. Of about 100,000 clones detected, about 95% appear once; the ten largest clones hold 1% to 1.5%. This clone showed up just once. The sample was non-Treg CD4+ T cells sorted from blood. The clonotype originates from a human donor in good health.

Written as DNA, the CDR3 is TGTGCCAGCAGCCCGACAGGGAACACCGGGGAGCTGTTTTTT. Protein: CASSPTGNTGELFF. V is TRBV6-5 and J is TRBJ2-2, with a weak D call TRBD1 (6 bases). CDR1 MNHEY and CDR2 SVGAGI come from the germline V gene. Trimming shortened V by 6 bases and J by 1 base, and 9 bases separated the two germline ends. The CDR3 consists of 14 residues.